This TCR beta chain derives from a study of neurological immune-mediated disorders (dated by TCRdb to between 2018 and 2020). With respect to the entire study: Peripheral blood TCR-beta repertoires from patients with HTLV-I-associated myelopathy (HAM/TSP), patients with multiple sclerosis, and healthy controls were compared in the study using UMI-based sequencing. The cohort was made up of 60 to 75 subjects, consisting of 14 HAM/TSP patients, some 34 multiple sclerosis patients and around 20 healthy controls. Longitudinal samples, technical triplicates and paired sorted CD4+ and CD8+ T-cell subsets, alongside PBMC samples, were included among the roughly 110 TCR-beta libraries.

General study outcomes and caveats: Expanded clones from different subjects shared no identical CDR3 amino acid sequences, which suggests that TCR-beta repertoires were private in all groups. TCR clonal expansion was greatest in HAM/TSP patients and smallest in MS patients, who ranked below even healthy controls.

cDNA was synthesized by template-switch 5'RACE using a primer carrying a 10-nucleotide random unique molecular identifier by which each TCR transcript was tagged. Over 160 million TCR-beta sequences, covering 15-18 subjects, were produced in each sequencing run. The RNeasy kit was used for extraction of total RNA. TCR-beta VDJ regions were amplified with primers for the TCR constant region and the 5'RACE anchor, using the KAPA Real-time Library Amplification kit. Sample indexes and Illumina adaptors were added in a first PCR, after which library yield was increased in a second PCR. After Ampure bead purification, the TCR product of roughly 650 bp was size-selected on a 2% E-gel SizeSelection system. Before pooling, library quality was assessed on a Bioanalyzer, concentration was determined with Qubit, and library quantification was performed with the Kapa Library Quantification kit. Paired-end 2 x 150 bp sequencing of the libraries was performed on an Illumina HiSeq 2500. To increase sequence diversity, about 23-30% phiX was spiked into each library pool. In the paper's pipeline: The quality-filtered reads were processed with the UMI-based MiGEC pipeline, whose error correction step removed more than 85% of the raw TCR sequences. VDJ genes were aligned to IMGT germline references, and each clonotype was defined by a unique CDR3 amino acid sequence together with V-J genes. Clonal expansion, Shannon diversity and CDR3 relatedness (CalcPairwiseDistances, ClusterSamples) were evaluated with VDJtools, and phylogenetic trees were built with CLCbio workbench. Expanded clones were defined as having at least 8 unique UMIs, based on coefficient-of-variation modelling across technical triplicates. The public reads were reanalyzed by TCRdb: fastp trimming at Q25, MiXCR alignment, in-frame beta chains only. Rows are combined by CDR3 protein, so each entry shows the most common genes and DNA. V and J calls and clone size were set by TCRdb, not the authors. Here the sample has 35,000 to 40,000 distinct CDR3 sequences; under 7.5% occur a single time. 4% to 5.5% of the sample lies in the top ten.

The healthy controls were volunteers from blood banks in Maryland, USA. Libraries from unsorted PBMCs were made from 2 million PBMCs kept in RNAlater at -80 degrees C until RNA extraction. Peripheral blood underwent Ficoll-Hypaque density gradient centrifugation to isolate PBMCs, which were then cryopreserved in liquid nitrogen. Including cysteine and phenylalanine, the CDR3 has 13 amino acids. Left in the record is the CDR3 DNA by itself, 39 bases read in frame from the first base. The germline ends are 9 bases apart after V is trimmed by 9 bases and J by 0 bases. Sequences ENHRY (CDR1) and SYGVKD (CDR2) are obtained from the germline V gene. This clonotype appeared many times. Its antigen is still unknown. No much larger clone is present one base from it, and per-base qualities are unavailable.

What was sequenced was PBMCs. The chain is made from TRBV10-3 and TRBJ2-1, with the D gene uncertain. The clonotype comes from a woman aged 40 to 50 in good health. The DNA sequence follows: TGTGCCATTCCGACGAGCTCCTACAATGAGCAGTTCTTC. The resulting protein is CAIPTSSYNEQFF.